The 21 T cell receptor beta chains presented below share a single source sample, sequenced in a study of cytomegalovirus exposure and HLA in healthy donors. PCR involved 60 Vbeta and 13 Jbeta primers. Only in-frame clones appear in the TCRdb table, and some are missing; sequencing was by immunoSEQ multiplex PCR. The table records around 31,000 clones, about 86% of them present only once. Sequences were obtained from PBMCs. These receptors were taken from a boy aged 5 to 17 in good health and CMV-seronegative.

The rearrangement joins TRBV7-6 to TRBJ2-2; D is possibly TRBD2 (7 bases). The CDR3 length is 17 residues. Germline V gives CDR1 SGHVS, CDR2 FNYEAQ. V was shortened by 0 bases and J by 5 bases, with 16 bases between the two germline ends. The CDR3 protein is CASSLAGGPLITGELFF. DNA for the CDR3: TGTGCCAGCAGCTTAGCGGGGGGGCCTTTGATAACCGGGGAGCTGTTTTTT.

The chain recombines TRBV11-2 with TRBJ2-7, with no clear D. The CDR3 length is 14 residues. CDR1 is SGHAT and CDR2 is FQNNGV in the germline V gene. The germline V and J ends were trimmed by 0 bases and 0 bases, with 6 bases remaining between them. In nucleotides, the CDR3 is TGTGCCAGCAGCTTAGAGGCGGTCTCCTACGAGCAGTACTTC. Translation: CASSLEAVSYEQYF.

The chain employs TRBV6-1 and TRBJ1-2; D unclear. In germline, CDR1 is MNHNS, CDR2 SASEGT. Trimming stripped 1 base from V and 8 bases from J, with 17 bases between. CDR3 length equals 15 residues. For the CDR3, the DNA is TGTGCCAGCAGTGAAGACCCGGAGGGAACCGGAGGCTACACCTTC. Protein sequence: CASSEDPEGTGGYTF.

This chain uses TRBV28 with TRBJ1-5; 9 bases fit TRBD1. This CDR3 has 18 amino acids. The ends lost 6 bases at V and 2 bases at J; junction bases unmatched: 14. The germline CDR1 and CDR2 sequences are MDHEN and SYDVKM. This CDR3 reads CASSAGTGNIRGNQPQHF. CDR3 bases: TGTGCCAGCAGCGCGGGGACAGGGAATATTCGTGGCAATCAGCCCCAGCATTTT.

The chain combines TRBV19 with TRBJ2-1, with a tentative D call TRBD2 (7 bases). This CDR3 comprises 15 residues. V gave up 7 bases and J gave up 0 bases, with 13 bases separating them. Germline V gene data show CDR1 as LNHDA and CDR2 as SQIVND (reference sequence). CDR3 amino acids: CASKAGAVSYNEQFF. The CDR3 bases are TGTGCCAGTAAGGCGGGGGCCGTCTCCTACAATGAGCAGTTCTTC.

The CDR3 nucleotides are TGCGCCAGCAGCTTGTATCAGGGGGCGCAAGATACGCAGTATTTT. Amino acid sequence: CASSLYQGAQDTQYF. The chain has TRBV5-1 and TRBJ2-3, with 8 bases lining up with TRBD1. The CDR3 sequence is 15 residues long. Trimming cost V 1 base and J 5 bases; bases outside gene matches: 6. Germline CDR1 and CDR2: SGHRS and YFSETQ.

The chain uses TRBV19 and TRBJ2-2; a possible D gene is TRBD1 (5 bases). V lost 2 bases and J 6 bases, leaving 10 bases between the germline ends. Germline V gene sequence: CDR1 LNHDA, CDR2 SQIVND (reference sequence). This CDR3 comprises 14 residues. In nucleotides, the CDR3 is TGTGCCAGTAGTATAAGTCAGGGCTCCGGGGAGCTGTTTTTT. This encodes CASSISQGSGELFF.

The J gene is TRBJ1-6, the V gene TRBV28, with TRBD1 matching over 7 bases. Germline V gene data show CDR1 as MDHEN and CDR2 as SYDVKM. The V segment lost 9 bases and the J segment 14 bases; nucleotides outside the gene matches: 7. This CDR3 has 11 residues. The CDR3 here is CASQGQGALHF. CDR3 in DNA: TGTGCCAGTCAGGGCCAGGGGGCCCTCCACTTT.

Here the CDR3 DNA reads TGCGCCAGCAGCCAAGATCGAGCCTCTAGCACAGATACGCAGTATTTT. Translating gives CASSQDRASSTDTQYF. The chain joins TRBV4-1 to TRBJ2-3, with unresolved D. The CDR3 consists of 16 residues. Trimming left V 0 bases short and J 0 bases short, with 10 bases between. The germline gives CDR1 MGHRA, CDR2 YSYEKL.

V usage is TRBV10-3 and J usage is TRBJ2-3; the match to TRBD2 covers 7 bases. With 10 bases clipped from V and 0 bases from J, the junction kept 10 bases outside the gene matches. Per the germline V gene, CDR1 is ENHRY and CDR2 is SYGVKD. This CDR3 has 15 residues. For the CDR3, the DNA is TGTGCCACCCAACCCGGGACTAAAAGCACAGATACGCAGTATTTT. Translated, it gives CATQPGTKSTDTQYF.

This clone has only one observation. V gene TRBV30 combines with J gene TRBJ2-5; the D gene is possibly TRBD1 (6 bases). Trimming took off 7 bases at V and 4 bases at J, with 16 bases between the two ends. There are 13 residues in the CDR3. Germline V lookup: CDR1 GTSNPN, CDR2 SVGIG (reference sequence). The CDR3 nucleotides are TGTGCCTTGAGAGTGGGGACATCAGAGACCCAGTACTTC. The encoded protein is CALRVGTSETQYF.

This clone came up once. The genes are TRBV6-4 and TRBJ2-1, with 10 bases that match TRBD2. The CDR3 runs to 15 residues. V lost 2 bases and J lost 5; bases outside the gene matches: 3. Germline V gives CDR1 MRHNA, CDR2 SNTAGT. The CDR3 DNA reads TGTGCCAGCAGTGACGGTCTAGCGGGGGACAATGAGCAGTTCTTC. It codes for CASSDGLAGDNEQFF.

As DNA, the CDR3 is TGTGCCAGCAGACCTTCCCGGGACAGGGGGCACAATGAGCAGTTCTTC. Its translation: CASRPSRDRGHNEQFF. V usage is TRBV5-4 and J usage is TRBJ2-1, with 12 bases aligning to TRBD1. With 5 bases clipped from V and 5 bases from J, the junction kept 8 bases outside the gene matches. This CDR3 spans 16 amino acids. Germline CDR1 reads SGHNT; CDR2 reads YYREEE (reference sequence).

This chain connects TRBV29-1 to TRBJ1-3; 7 nucleotides agree with TRBD1. Germline lookup yields CDR1 SQVTM and CDR2 ANQGSEA. The V gene end was trimmed by 5 bases and the J gene end by 3 bases; junction bases not matched to a gene: 7. There are 14 residues in the CDR3. CDR3 DNA: TGCAGCGTTACCGACAGGGACTTTGGAAACACCATATATTTT. This sequence encodes CSVTDRDFGNTIYF.

The rearrangement uses TRBV14 and TRBJ2-2; 11 bases are shared with TRBD1. Germline values: CDR1 SGHDN, CDR2 FVKESK. The CDR3 has 17 amino acids. V shed 5 bases, J shed 3 bases, and the junction held 8 bases outside the gene matches. CDR3 bases: TGTGCCAGCAGCTTACGGACAGGGGGCATTGACACCGGGGAGCTGTTTTTT. This gives the protein CASSLRTGGIDTGELFF.

This chain uses TRBV21-1 with TRBJ1-1. TRBV21-1 is a pseudogene locus. CDR3 length equals 13 residues. CDR3 region: CASSQFEDTEAFF. Here the CDR3 DNA reads TGTGCCAGCAGCCAATTCGAGGACACTGAAGCTTTCTTT.

V is TRBV7-9 and J is TRBJ2-4; 9 nucleotides match TRBD1. Germline loops: CDR1 SEHNR, CDR2 FQNEAQ (reference sequence). This CDR3 contains 15 residues. Trimming took 3 bases from V and 3 from J; bases not matched to a gene: 3. DNA of the CDR3: TGTGCCAGCAGCTTCGGGACAGGGCGCAAAAACATTCAGTACTTC. Translation gives CASSFGTGRKNIQYF.

This chain's CDR3 is CASSWGHMSGQPQHF. The CDR3 coding sequence is TGTGCCAGTAGCTGGGGGCATATGAGTGGTCAGCCCCAGCATTTT. This chain uses TRBV19 with TRBJ1-5; the D gene is possibly TRBD1 (6 bases). Trimming removed 6 bases at V and 6 bases at J, with 18 bases between. Germline values: CDR1 LNHDA, CDR2 SQIVND (reference sequence). This CDR3 region has 15 residues.

This clone was found once. The chain has TRBV7-8 and TRBJ2-7; D might be TRBD1 (7 bases). Germline V lookup: CDR1 SGHVS, CDR2 FQNEAQ. V shed 4 bases and J shed 3 bases, with 16 bases lying between them. The CDR3 length is 15 residues. CDR3 nucleotides: TGTGCCAGCAGCTCCCCAGGGGGGACAAACTACGAGCAGTACTTC. As protein: CASSSPGGTNYEQYF.

This clone was counted only a few times. The V gene is TRBV6-5, the J gene TRBJ2-1; possible D gene TRBD2, 5 bases. Trimming took 2 bases from V and 7 from J, leaving 15 bases between them. The germline CDR1 and CDR2 sequences are MNHEY and SVGAGI. The CDR3 loop spans 15 amino acids. DNA of the CDR3: TGTGCCAGCAGTTACGGGAGTGGAGCTGCGAATGAGCAGTTCTTC. Its translation is CASSYGSGAANEQFF.

The CDR3 region has the DNA TGTGCCAGCAGCTTAGGCCCGGGACAGGGGGGCGAGCAGTACTTC. Residues: CASSLGPGQGGEQYF. J is TRBJ2-7 and V is TRBV7-2, with 11 bases lining up with TRBD1. V trimming: 1 base; J trimming: 6 bases; junction bases outside the gene matches: 5. This CDR3 is 15 amino acids long. Germline V lookup: CDR1 SGHTA, CDR2 FQGNSA.